The sequence of this TCR beta chain was determined in a study of PD-1 blockade in mismatch repair-deficient tumors (dated by TCRdb to between 2016 and 2019). Concerning the study at large: Between late 2013 and 2016, the trial enrolled roughly 80 consecutive patients with approximately 12 types of mismatch repair-deficient cancer, all of whom had received prior treatment and were progressing. Deep sequencing of TCR CDR3 regions was used to track tumor-associated T cell clones in peripheral blood of patients responding to PD-1 blockade. On the study overall, not on this receptor specifically: After pembrolizumab, tumor-resident clones, which were often undetectable in blood before treatment, expanded rapidly and then contracted, generally ahead of radiologic responses.

Library preparation used the immunoSEQ multiplex PCR assay. TCRdb took this table from immuneACCESS and kept in-frame rearrangements with V and J called. Such tables lack part of the clones; where checked against another copy, unresolved V genes explain under half of the gap, and the rest is unexplained. This sample comprises roughly 120,000 clones, approximately 91% of them detected only once. 12% of the sample belongs to the ten largest clones. Mismatch repair deficiency in every enrolled patient was established by polymerase chain reaction or immunohistochemistry. TCR sequencing was performed for a few patients who responded to pembrolizumab therapy. The phase II trial prospectively evaluated PD-1 blockade with pembrolizumab in advanced mismatch repair-deficient cancers, independent of tissue of origin. Peripheral blood T cell samples were collected serially, before PD-1 blockade began and at several time points afterward. Blood sampling times were reported as weeks after the first pembrolizumab dose.

Points on this clone: The target of this receptor is not known. No qualities accompany the bases; no much larger clone lies one base away.

The germline V gene sets CDR1 to MDHEN and CDR2 to SYDVKM. The CDR3, cysteine through phenylalanine, is 16 amino acids long. Just the 48-base CDR3 DNA is kept, in frame starting at base 1. The junction shows trimming of 6 bases on V and 0 bases on J, plus 14 bases between the germline ends. The source was peripheral blood, collected about 17 months after starting pembrolizumab. The chain couples TRBV28 to TRBJ2-2; there is no confident call for the D gene. The receptor comes from an adult with mismatch repair-deficient cancer. The nucleotide sequence reads as follows: TGTGCCAGCAGCCTCACGAGCGTCCCGAACACCGGGGAGCTGTTTTTT. Its protein is CASSLTSVPNTGELFF.